This T cell receptor beta chain was observed in a study of cytomegalovirus exposure and HLA in healthy donors. Sequencing was performed with immunoSEQ multiplex PCR; in TCRdb, only in-frame clones are kept and a portion is missing. Altogether 45,000 to 65,000 clones are present, roughly 87% being singletons, with the ten largest covering around 16%. About this clone itself: What it binds is not known. The DNA is left out, because the CDR3 cannot be placed on it with certainty; the CDR3 is given as TCRdb lists it.

Overall study results and limits: Most TCRs appeared rarely, but some public TCRs recurred in many donors. TCR beta chains numbering some 150 were designated cytomegalovirus-associated.

The donors were members of the validation cohort comprising 120 subjects, separate from the approximately 630-subject first cohort. Germline CDR1 is LNHDA and CDR2 is SQIVND (reference sequence). The CDR3 is 12 residues long, ends included. The chain has TRBV19 and TRBJ1-2. The sequence came from a woman aged 18-30 years in good health and CMV-seronegative. Sequenced input: PBMCs. This chain's CDR3 is CASTSVNYGYTF.